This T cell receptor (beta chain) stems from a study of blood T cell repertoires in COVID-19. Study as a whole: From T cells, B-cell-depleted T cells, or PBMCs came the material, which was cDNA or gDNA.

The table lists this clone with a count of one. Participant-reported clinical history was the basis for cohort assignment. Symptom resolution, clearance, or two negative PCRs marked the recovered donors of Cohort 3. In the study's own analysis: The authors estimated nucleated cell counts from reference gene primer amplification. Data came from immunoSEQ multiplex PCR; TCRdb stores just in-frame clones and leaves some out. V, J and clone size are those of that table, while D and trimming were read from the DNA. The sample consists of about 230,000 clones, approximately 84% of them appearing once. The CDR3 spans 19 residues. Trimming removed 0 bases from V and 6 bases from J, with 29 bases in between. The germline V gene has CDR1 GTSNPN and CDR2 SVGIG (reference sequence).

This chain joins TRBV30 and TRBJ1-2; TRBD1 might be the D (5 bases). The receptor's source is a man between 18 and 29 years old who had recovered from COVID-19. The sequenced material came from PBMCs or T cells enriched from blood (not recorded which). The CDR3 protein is CAWSVWNLWGSKDPHGYTF. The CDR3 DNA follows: TGTGCCTGGAGTGTATGGAATTTGTGGGGCTCCAAGGATCCCCATGGCTACACCTTC.